This T cell receptor (beta chain) was profiled in a study of regulatory and conventional T cells in RAG deficiency (TCRdb year 2017). Background on the whole study: The study used high-throughput TCR beta sequencing to compare repertoire diversity and composition of Treg, conventional CD4+ and CD8+ T cells between RAG-deficient patients and healthy controls.

Repertoire analyses used several healthy control donors as the comparison group. Before genomic DNA extraction, CD8+ T cells without CD4 were isolated from blood. The sample holds a few counts of this clone. Its antigen remains unidentified. There are no base qualities to consult, and no much larger clone falls within one base. The junction shows trimming of 2 bases on V and 5 bases on J, and the gene matches do not reach 12 bases of it. Per the germline V gene, SGHVS is the CDR1 and FNYEAQ is the CDR2. The CDR3 covers 16 residues, taking in both the cysteine and the phenylalanine. CDR3 DNA is the only sequence kept; it has 48 bases, read in frame from the first base. The library was built by means of the immunoSEQ multiplex PCR assay. Genomic DNA from the sorted T-cell subsets was used to amplify rearranged TCR beta chain products, which were then sequenced. The original methods were these. Shannon entropy and Simpson indices were used to quantify the repertoire diversity of productive TCR beta rearrangements. To gauge clonal expansion, the frequencies of the 100 most abundant productive TCR beta clonotypes among total reads were added together. The TRB repertoires were scored with a self-reactivity index that is based on amino acid usage at CDR3beta positions 6 and 7. Two-way ANOVA was used for repertoire analyses, while Student t or Mann-Whitney tests were used for flow cytometric analyses. TCRdb carries this immuneACCESS record with in-frame sequences only. Its versions omit some clonotypes, under half of them owing to an unresolved V gene in the studies checked, with the rest unexplained. The V and J calls and clone size come from that table; D and trimming were worked out from the DNA. The sample contains tens of thousands of clones, about 88% of them found a single time. 12% to 15% of the sample is in the top ten clones.

The investigation overall reported the following: Compared with control T-cell subpopulations, RAG-deficient patients had much lower Shannon entropy and higher Simpson indices. Some T-cell subset analyses were not done for some subjects. All patient T-cell subsets had shorter CDR3 lengths; Omenn syndrome patients showed >80% Treg-Tconv repertoire overlap at nucleotide and amino acid level. The CD25-high CD127-low cells sorted from Omenn syndrome patients may be peripherally activated cells rather than true Treg cells. Unique TCR beta sequences from Treg cells were roughly 100-fold fewer in Omenn syndrome and CID/AS patients than controls, versus 7.5 to 10-fold for other subsets.

These data were also reused for a study on regulatory T cells. As the second paper documents: In the multiplex PCR, 52 forward TRBV primers and 13 reverse TRBJ primers were used, and assay-based and computational corrections were applied for amplification bias. Patient repertoires showed restricted unique TRB V-J pairs and skewed V and J gene usage, most marked in regulatory T cells. The study compared T-cell receptor beta repertoires of sorted regulatory, conventional CD4+ and CD8+ T cells in CD3G-deficient patients with those in healthy controls. Peripheral blood mononuclear cells were isolated by Ficoll density separation. A FACSAria cell sorter was used to isolate CD3+ CD8+ CD4- T cells. Rearranged TRB loci were amplified from genomic DNA by multiplex PCR within the immunoSEQ assay. TRB amplicons were sequenced using an Illumina HiSeq platform. Raw sequences were error-filtered and aligned to reference gene sequences by custom algorithms, then analyzed with the immunoSEQ online tools. Productive and nonproductive TRB rearrangement frequencies were evaluated among both unique and total sequences. Groups were compared by t tests, Mann-Whitney tests or two-way ANOVA performed in Prism software.

What was sequenced was CD8+ T cells sorted from blood. This TCR came from a human donor in good health. The rearranged segments are TRBV7-6 and TRBJ2-7, and TRBD2 aligns with 7 junction nucleotides. Here the CDR3 is given as CASSLWAGREIDEQYF. The sequenced DNA: TGTGCCAGCAGCTTATGGGCGGGGAGGGAGATCGACGAGCAGTACTTC.